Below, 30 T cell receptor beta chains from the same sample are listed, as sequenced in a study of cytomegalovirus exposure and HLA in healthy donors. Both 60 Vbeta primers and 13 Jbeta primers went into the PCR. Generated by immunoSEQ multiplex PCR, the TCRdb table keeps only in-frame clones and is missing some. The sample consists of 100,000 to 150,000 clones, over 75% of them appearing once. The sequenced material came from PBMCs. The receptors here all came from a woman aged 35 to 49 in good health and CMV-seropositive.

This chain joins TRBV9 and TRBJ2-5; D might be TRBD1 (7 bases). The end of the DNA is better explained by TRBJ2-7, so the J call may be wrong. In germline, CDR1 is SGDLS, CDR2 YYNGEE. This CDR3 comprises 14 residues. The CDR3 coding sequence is TGTGCCAGCAGCGGCCGACAGGGACTCTACGAGCAGTACTTC. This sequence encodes CASSGRQGLYEQYF.

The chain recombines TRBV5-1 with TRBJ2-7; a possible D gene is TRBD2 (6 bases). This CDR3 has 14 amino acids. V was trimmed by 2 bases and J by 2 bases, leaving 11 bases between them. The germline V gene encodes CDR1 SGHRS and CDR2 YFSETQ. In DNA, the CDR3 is TGCGCCAGCAGCTTCGGGAGCTCTACCTACGAGCAGTACTTC. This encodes CASSFGSSTYEQYF. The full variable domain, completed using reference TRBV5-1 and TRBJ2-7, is KAGVTQTPRYLIKTRGQQVTLSCSPISGHRSVSWYQQTPGQGLQFLFEYFSETQRNKGNFPGRFSGRQFSNSRSEMNVSTLELGDSALYLCASSFGSSTYEQYFGPGTRLTVT.

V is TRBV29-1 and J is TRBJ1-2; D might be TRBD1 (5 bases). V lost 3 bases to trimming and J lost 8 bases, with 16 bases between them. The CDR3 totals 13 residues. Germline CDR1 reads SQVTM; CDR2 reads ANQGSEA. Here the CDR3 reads CSVEAPGVDGYTF. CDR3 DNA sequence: TGCAGCGTTGAGGCACCGGGGGTGGACGGCTACACCTTC.

In nucleotides, the CDR3 is TGCAGCGTTGAAGATATAGGGGTGGACAGGGGGCCCTATGGCTACACCTTC. Translated, it gives CSVEDIGVDRGPYGYTF. This chain connects TRBV29-1 to TRBJ1-2; 11 bases agree with TRBD1. This CDR3 contains 17 residues. Germline values: CDR1 SQVTM, CDR2 ANQGSEA. V trimming: 0 bases; J trimming: 4 bases; junction bases outside the gene matches: 10. Based on the CDR3 plus reference TRBV29-1 and TRBJ1-2, the full variable domain is SAVISQKPSRDICQRGTSLTIQCQVDSQVTMMFWYRQQPGQSLTLIATANQGSEATYESGFVIDKFPISRPNLTFSTLTVSNMSPEDSSIYLCSVEDIGVDRGPYGYTFGSGTRLTVV.

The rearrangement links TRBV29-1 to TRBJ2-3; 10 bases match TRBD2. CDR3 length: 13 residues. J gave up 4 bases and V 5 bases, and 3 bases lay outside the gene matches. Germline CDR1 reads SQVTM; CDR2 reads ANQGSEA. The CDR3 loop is CSVSGRASDTQYF. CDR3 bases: TGCAGCGTTAGCGGGAGGGCATCAGATACGCAGTATTTT.

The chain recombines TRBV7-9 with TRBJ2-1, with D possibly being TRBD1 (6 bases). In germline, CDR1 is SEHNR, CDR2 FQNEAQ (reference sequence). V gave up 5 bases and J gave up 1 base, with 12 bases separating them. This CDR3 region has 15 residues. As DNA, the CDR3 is TGTGCCAGCAGCCCGACAGGACCTTCCTACAATGAGCAGTTCTTC. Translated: CASSPTGPSYNEQFF.

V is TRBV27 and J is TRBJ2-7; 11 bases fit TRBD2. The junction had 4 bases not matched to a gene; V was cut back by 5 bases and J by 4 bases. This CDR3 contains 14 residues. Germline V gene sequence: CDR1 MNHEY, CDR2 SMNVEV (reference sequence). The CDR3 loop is CASSIAGGGYEQYF. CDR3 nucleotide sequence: TGTGCCAGCAGTATAGCGGGAGGGGGATACGAGCAGTACTTC.

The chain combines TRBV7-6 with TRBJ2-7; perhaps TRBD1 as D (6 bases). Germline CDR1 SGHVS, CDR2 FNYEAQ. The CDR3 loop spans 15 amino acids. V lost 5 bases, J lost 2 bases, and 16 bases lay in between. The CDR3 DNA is TGTGCCAGCAGCCCAACACTTACAGGGACCTACGAGCAGTACTTC. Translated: CASSPTLTGTYEQYF.

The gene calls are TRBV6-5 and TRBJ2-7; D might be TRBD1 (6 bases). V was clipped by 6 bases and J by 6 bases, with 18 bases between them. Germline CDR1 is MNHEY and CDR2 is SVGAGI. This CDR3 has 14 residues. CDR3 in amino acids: CASSIDRPPGEQYF. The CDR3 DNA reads TGTGCCAGCAGCATCGACAGGCCCCCCGGCGAGCAGTACTTC.

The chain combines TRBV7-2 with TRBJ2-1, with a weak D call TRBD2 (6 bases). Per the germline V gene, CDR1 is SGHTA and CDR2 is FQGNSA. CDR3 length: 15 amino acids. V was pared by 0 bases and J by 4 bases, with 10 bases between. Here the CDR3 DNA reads TGTGCCAGCAGCTTAGCCAGCGGGCAGTACAATGAGCAGTTCTTC. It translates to CASSLASGQYNEQFF.

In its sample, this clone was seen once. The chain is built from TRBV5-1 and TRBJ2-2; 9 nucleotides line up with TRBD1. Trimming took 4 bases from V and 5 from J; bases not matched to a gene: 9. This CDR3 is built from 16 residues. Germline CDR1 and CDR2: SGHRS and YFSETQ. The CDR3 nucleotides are TGCGCCAGCAGCACACCGGGACAGGGAAGAACCGGGGAGCTGTTTTTT. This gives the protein CASSTPGQGRTGELFF.

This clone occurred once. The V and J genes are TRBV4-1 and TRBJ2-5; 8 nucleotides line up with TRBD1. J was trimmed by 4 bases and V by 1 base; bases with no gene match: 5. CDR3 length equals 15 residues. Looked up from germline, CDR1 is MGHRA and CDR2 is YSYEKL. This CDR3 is CASSQGTGRRETQYF. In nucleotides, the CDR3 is TGCGCCAGCAGCCAAGGGACAGGGCGACGAGAGACCCAGTACTTC.

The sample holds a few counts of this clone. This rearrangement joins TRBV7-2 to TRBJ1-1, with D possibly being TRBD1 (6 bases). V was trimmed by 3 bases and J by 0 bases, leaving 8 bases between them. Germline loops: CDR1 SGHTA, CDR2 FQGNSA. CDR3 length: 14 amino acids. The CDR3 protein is CASSLDRMNTEAFF. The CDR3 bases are TGTGCCAGCAGCTTGGACAGAATGAACACTGAAGCTTTCTTT. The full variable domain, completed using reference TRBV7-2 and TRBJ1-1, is GAGVSQSPSNKVTEKGKDVELRCDPISGHTALYWYRQSLGQGLEFLIYFQGNSAPDKSGLPSDRFSAERTGGSVSTLTIQRTQQEDSAVYLCASSLDRMNTEAFFGQGTRLTVV.

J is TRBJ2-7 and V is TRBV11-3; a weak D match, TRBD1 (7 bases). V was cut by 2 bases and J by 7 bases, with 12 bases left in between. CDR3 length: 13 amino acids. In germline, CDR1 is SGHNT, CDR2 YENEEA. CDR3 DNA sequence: TGTGCCAGCAGCTTAACAGGGGCGGGGGAGCAGTACTTC. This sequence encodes CASSLTGAGEQYF.

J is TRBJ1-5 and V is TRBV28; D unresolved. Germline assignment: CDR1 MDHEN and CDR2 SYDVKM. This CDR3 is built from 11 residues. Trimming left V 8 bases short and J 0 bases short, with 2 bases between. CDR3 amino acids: CASYSNQPQHF. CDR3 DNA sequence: TGTGCCAGCTATAGCAATCAGCCCCAGCATTTT.

The CDR3 nucleotides are TGTGCCAGCAGCCCAGGGACAGTTTACAATGAGCAGTTCTTC. Translating gives CASSPGTVYNEQFF. V and J are TRBV5-6 and TRBJ2-1, with 7 nucleotides matching TRBD1. This CDR3 is built from 14 residues. V lost 4 bases to trimming and J lost 4 bases; unmatched junction nucleotides: 5. Germline V gives CDR1 SGHDT, CDR2 YYEEEE. Combining the CDR3 with reference TRBV5-6 and TRBJ2-1 gives the whole variable domain DAGVTQSPTHLIKTRGQQVTLRCSPKSGHDTVSWYQQALGQGPQFIFQYYEEEERQRGNFPDRFSGHQFPNYSSELNVNALLLGDSALYLCASSPGTVYNEQFFGPGTRLTVL.

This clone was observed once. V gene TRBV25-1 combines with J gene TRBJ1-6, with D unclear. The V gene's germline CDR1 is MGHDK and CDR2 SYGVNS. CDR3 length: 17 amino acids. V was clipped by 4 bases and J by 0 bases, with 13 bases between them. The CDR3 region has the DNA TGTGCCAGCAGTGCTGCAGGAACCAGCTCCTATAATTCACCCCTCCACTTT. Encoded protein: CASSAAGTSSYNSPLHF. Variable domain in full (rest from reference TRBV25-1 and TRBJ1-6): EADIYQTPRYLVIGTGKKITLECSQTMGHDKMYWYQQDPGMELHLIHYSYGVNSTEKGDLSSESTVSRIRTEHFPLTLESARPSHTSQYLCASSAAGTSSYNSPLHFGNGTRLTVT.

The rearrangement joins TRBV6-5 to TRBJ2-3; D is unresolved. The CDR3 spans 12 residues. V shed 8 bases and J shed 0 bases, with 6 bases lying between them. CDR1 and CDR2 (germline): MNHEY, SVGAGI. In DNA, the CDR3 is TGTGCCAGCTCGAGGAGCACAGATACGCAGTATTTT. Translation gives CASSRSTDTQYF.

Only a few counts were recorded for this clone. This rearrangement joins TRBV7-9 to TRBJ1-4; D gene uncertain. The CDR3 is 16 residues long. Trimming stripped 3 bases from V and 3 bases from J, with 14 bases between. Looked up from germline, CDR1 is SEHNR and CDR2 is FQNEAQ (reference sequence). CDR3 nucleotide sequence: TGTGCCAGCAGCTTTAGTAGTGAGGCGTCTAATGAAAAACTGTTTTTT. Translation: CASSFSSEASNEKLFF.

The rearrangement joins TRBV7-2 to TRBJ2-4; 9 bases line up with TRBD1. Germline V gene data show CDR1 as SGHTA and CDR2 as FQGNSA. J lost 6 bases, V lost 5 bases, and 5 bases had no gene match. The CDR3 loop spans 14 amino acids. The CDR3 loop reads CASSARTGANIQYF. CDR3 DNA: TGTGCCAGCAGCGCAAGGACAGGGGCAAACATTCAGTACTTC.

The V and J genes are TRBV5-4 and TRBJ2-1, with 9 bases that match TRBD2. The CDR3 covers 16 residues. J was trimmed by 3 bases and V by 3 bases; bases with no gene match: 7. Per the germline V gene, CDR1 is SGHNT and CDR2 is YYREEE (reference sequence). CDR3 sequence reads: CASSSLGTSNYNEQFF. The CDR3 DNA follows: TGTGCCAGCAGCTCACTAGGGACTAGCAACTACAATGAGCAGTTCTTC.

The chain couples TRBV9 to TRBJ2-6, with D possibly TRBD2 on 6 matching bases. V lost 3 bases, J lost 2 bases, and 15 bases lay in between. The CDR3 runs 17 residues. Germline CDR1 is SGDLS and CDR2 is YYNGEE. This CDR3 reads CASSAAKGGTGANVLTF. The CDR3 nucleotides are TGTGCCAGCAGCGCCGCAAAAGGAGGGACTGGGGCCAACGTCCTGACTTTC. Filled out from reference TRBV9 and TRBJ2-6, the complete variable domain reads DSGVTQTPKHLITATGQRVTLRCSPRSGDLSVYWYQQSLDQGLQFLIQYYNGEERAKGNILERFSAQQFPDLHSELNLSSLELGDSALYFCASSAAKGGTGANVLTFGAGSRLTVL.

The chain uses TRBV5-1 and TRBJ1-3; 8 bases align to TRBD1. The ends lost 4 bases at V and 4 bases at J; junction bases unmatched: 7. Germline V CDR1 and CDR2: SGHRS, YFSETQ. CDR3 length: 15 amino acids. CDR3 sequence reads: CASSEDRESGNTIYF. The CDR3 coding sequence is TGCGCCAGCAGCGAGGACAGGGAGTCGGGAAACACCATATATTTT.

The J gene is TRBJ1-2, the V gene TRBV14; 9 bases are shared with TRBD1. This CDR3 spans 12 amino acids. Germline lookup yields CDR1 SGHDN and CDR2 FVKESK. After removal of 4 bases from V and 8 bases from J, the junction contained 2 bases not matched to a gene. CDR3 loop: CASSRDREGYTF. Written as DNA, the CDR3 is TGTGCCAGCAGCCGGGACAGGGAAGGCTACACCTTC.

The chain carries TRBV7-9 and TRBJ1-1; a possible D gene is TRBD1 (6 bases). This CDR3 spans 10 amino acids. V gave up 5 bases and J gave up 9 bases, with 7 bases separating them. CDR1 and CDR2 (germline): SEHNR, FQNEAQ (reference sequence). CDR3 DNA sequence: TGTGCCAGCAGCCAGGGGAAAGCTTTCTTT. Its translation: CASSQGKAFF.

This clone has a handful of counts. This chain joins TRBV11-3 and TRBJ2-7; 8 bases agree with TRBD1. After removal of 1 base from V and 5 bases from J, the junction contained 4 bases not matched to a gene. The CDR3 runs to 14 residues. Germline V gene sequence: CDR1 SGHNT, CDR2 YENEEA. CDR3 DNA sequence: TGTGCCAGCAGCTTAGGTGGGACAGGACACGAGCAGTACTTC. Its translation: CASSLGGTGHEQYF. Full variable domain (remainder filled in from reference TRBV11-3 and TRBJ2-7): EAGVVQSPRYKIIEKKQPVAFWCNPISGHNTLYWYLQNLGQGPELLIRYENEEAVDDSQLPKDRFSAERLKGVDSTLKIQPAELGDSAVYLCASSLGGTGHEQYFGPGTRLTVT.

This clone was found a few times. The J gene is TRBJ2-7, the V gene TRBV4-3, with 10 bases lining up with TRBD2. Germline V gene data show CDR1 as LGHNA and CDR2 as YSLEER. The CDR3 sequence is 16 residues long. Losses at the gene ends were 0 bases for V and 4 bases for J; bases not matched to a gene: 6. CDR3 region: CASSQDLLAGSYEQYF. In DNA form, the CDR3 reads TGCGCCAGCAGCCAAGATCTACTAGCGGGATCTTACGAGCAGTACTTC.

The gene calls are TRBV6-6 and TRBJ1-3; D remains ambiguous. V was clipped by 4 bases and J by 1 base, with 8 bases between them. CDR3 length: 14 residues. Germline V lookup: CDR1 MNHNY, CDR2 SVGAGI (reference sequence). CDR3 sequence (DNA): TGTGCCAGCAGTTCGGCGGGGTCTGGAAACACCATATATTTT. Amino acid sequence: CASSSAGSGNTIYF.

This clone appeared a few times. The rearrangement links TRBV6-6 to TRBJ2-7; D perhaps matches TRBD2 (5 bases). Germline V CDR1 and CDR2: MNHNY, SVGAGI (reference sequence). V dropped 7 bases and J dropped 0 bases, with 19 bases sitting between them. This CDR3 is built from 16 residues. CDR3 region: CASTPPGGRSSYEQYF. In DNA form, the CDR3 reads TGTGCCAGCACCCCCCCCGGAGGCAGGAGCTCCTACGAGCAGTACTTC.

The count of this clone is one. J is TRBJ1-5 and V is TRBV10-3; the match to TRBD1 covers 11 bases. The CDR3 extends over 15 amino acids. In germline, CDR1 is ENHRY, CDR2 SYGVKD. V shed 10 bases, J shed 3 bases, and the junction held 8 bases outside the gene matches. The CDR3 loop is CATRTGGEVNQPQHF. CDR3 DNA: TGTGCCACCCGGACAGGGGGCGAAGTCAATCAGCCCCAGCATTTT.